Below, 30 T cell receptor beta chains from the same sample are listed, as sequenced in a study of human T cells and chemical hapten exposure. Time point: patch test 1, 2 weeks after DPC sensitization. Treatment specified: therapeutic diphenylcyclopropenone sensitization with weekly scalp DPC. In TCRdb, the RACE reads were re-called with MiXCR into one record per CDR3 protein. Found here are 74,000 or so distinct CDR3 sequences, approximately 10% of them singletons; the top ten hold about 4%. The sequencing here drew on whole blood, taken in connection with sensitization to the hapten diphenylcyclopropenone (DPC). These receptors all come from a woman aged 55-75 years with alopecia areata. Some clones in this sample may be carry-over from other donors' samples.

This clonotype was picked up a small number of times. The J gene is TRBJ2-7, the V gene TRBV11-2; perhaps TRBD1 as D (5 bases). The CDR3 has 14 residues. From germline, CDR1 is SGHAT and CDR2 FQNNGV. V lost 3 bases and J 7 bases, leaving 16 bases between the germline ends. CDR3 in DNA: TGTGCCAGCAGCTTCGTGCCAGGGCCTCGGGAGCAGTACTTC. The encoded protein is CASSFVPGPREQYF.

This clonotype was observed many times. V is TRBV9 and J is TRBJ2-6; D is ambiguous. Per germline, CDR1 SGDLS and CDR2 YYNGEE. V lost 4 bases to trimming and J lost 0 bases, with 14 bases between them. The CDR3 is 17 amino acids. The CDR3 sequence: CASSTTPSYSGANVLTF. The DNA of the CDR3 is TGTGCCAGCAGCACGACTCCAAGCTACTCTGGGGCCAACGTCCTGACTTTC.

In this sample, this clonotype turned up a few times. V is TRBV6-6 and J is TRBJ1-1; tentative D call: TRBD1 (6 bases). Germline values: CDR1 MNHNY, CDR2 SVGAGI (reference sequence). Deletions cut 7 bases from V and 7 bases from J, with 25 bases between. This CDR3 region has 16 residues. CDR3 residues: CASTLRGQWGRDEAFF. The CDR3 DNA reads as TGTGCCAGCACTCTCCGCGGACAGTGGGGGAGGGATGAAGCTTTCTTT.

The chain links TRBV4-1 to TRBJ2-1; D uncertain. Germline CDR1 MGHRA, CDR2 YSYEKL. The CDR3 has 12 amino acids. With 0 bases removed from V and 8 bases from J, the gap between germline ends came to 5 bases. The DNA of the CDR3 is TGCGCCAGCAGCCAAGATGCATATGAGCAGTTCTTC. Encoded protein: CASSQDAYEQFF.

This clonotype was detected only a few times. The J gene is TRBJ1-1, the V gene TRBV7-2; D ambiguous. Germline V CDR1 and CDR2: SGHTA, FQGNSA. Trimming cost V 3 bases and J 3 bases, with 8 bases left between them. The CDR3 spans 13 residues. The CDR3 nucleotides are TGTGCCAGCAGCTTGCAGAGGGACACTGAAGCTTTCTTT. The encoded protein is CASSLQRDTEAFF.

This clonotype occurred a few times. The J gene is TRBJ2-5, the V gene TRBV21-1. TRBV21-1 represents a pseudogene. CDR3 length: 12 amino acids. Here the CDR3 reads CASSHVKETQYF. DNA of the CDR3: TGTGCCAGCAGCCACGTCAAAGAGACCCAGTACTTC.

V gene TRBV20-1 combines with J gene TRBJ2-1, with no clear D. Trimming took 1 base from V and 9 from J, leaving 7 bases between them. Germline values: CDR1 DFQATT, CDR2 SNEGSKA (reference sequence). CDR3 size: 11 residues. Here the CDR3 reads CSARGPREQFF. DNA for the CDR3: TGCAGTGCTAGAGGGCCGCGTGAGCAGTTCTTC.

This clonotype was recorded many times. The genes are TRBV2 and TRBJ1-3; 7 nucleotides align to TRBD1. The length of the CDR3 is 14 residues. CDR1 and CDR2 (germline): SNHLY, FYNNEI. J lost 4 bases, V lost 6 bases, and 6 bases had no gene match. The DNA for the CDR3 is TGTGCCAGCAGGAAAGGGACAGACGGAAACACCATATATTTT. Translated, it gives CASRKGTDGNTIYF.

This clonotype occurred a few times. The chain links TRBV4-1 to TRBJ2-3, with 7 bases identical to TRBD1. Germline CDR1 MGHRA, CDR2 YSYEKL. The CDR3 sequence is 15 residues long. J lost 0 bases, V lost 6 bases, and 6 bases had no gene match. CDR3 residues: CASSRDRPSTDTQYF. For the CDR3, the DNA is TGCGCCAGCAGTCGGGACAGACCAAGCACAGATACGCAGTATTTT.

V is TRBV12-3 or TRBV12-4 and J is TRBJ2-7, with 10 nucleotides matching TRBD2. The junction had 3 bases not matched to a gene; V was cut back by 7 bases and J by 0 bases. This CDR3 has 14 residues. CDR3 in DNA: TGTGCCAGCACCAGACTAGCGGGCTCCTACGAGCAGTACTTC. Protein: CASTRLAGSYEQYF.

This clonotype has more than one count but fewer than ten. DNA for the CDR3: TGTGCCAGCTCACACAGTCTGAACACTGAAGCTTTCTTT. Its translation is CASSHSLNTEAFF. The rearrangement uses TRBV18 and TRBJ1-1; D not certain. This CDR3 region has 13 residues. V was pared by 4 bases and J by 0 bases, with 6 bases between. The germline V gene has CDR1 KGHSH and CDR2 LQKENI.

This rearrangement joins TRBV21-1 to TRBJ1-5. TRBV21-1 is a recognized pseudogene. The CDR3 is made up of 11 amino acids. The CDR3 nucleotides are TGTGCCAGCAGCAAATCTGTGACCCAGCATTTT. Protein: CASSKSVTQHF.

This clonotype occurred many times. The CDR3 DNA reads as TGTGCCAGCAGTCCGGGCGGGGGGGCCGGTAAGCAGTACTTC. As protein: CASSPGGGAGKQYF. The chain recombines TRBV12-3 or TRBV12-4 with TRBJ2-7; 9 positions agree with TRBD2. This CDR3 has 14 residues. Trimming removed 5 bases from V and 8 bases from J; junction bases left unmatched: 10.

The chain is built from TRBV6-5 and TRBJ1-1; a possible D gene is TRBD1 (6 bases). Germline CDR1 reads MNHEY; CDR2 reads SVGAGI. V shed 10 bases and J shed 6 bases, with 21 bases lying between them. The CDR3 runs to 14 residues. The CDR3 region is CATQDKQGSAEAFF. CDR3 nucleotides: TGTGCCACCCAAGATAAACAGGGTTCGGCTGAAGCTTTCTTT.

The V and J genes are TRBV20-1 and TRBJ2-3, with TRBD2 matching over 8 bases. Germline V gene data show CDR1 as DFQATT and CDR2 as SNEGSKA (reference sequence). The CDR3 totals 15 residues. With 3 bases clipped from V and 0 bases from J, the junction kept 5 bases outside the gene matches. The CDR3 here is CSARDAGGSTDTQYF. The CDR3 DNA reads as TGCAGTGCTAGGGATGCGGGGGGCAGCACAGATACGCAGTATTTT.

This clonotype occurred a few times. V is TRBV9 and J is TRBJ2-5, with TRBD2 identical over 8 bases. Germline V gene sequence: CDR1 SGDLS, CDR2 YYNGEE. V lost 1 base, J lost 2 bases, and 1 base stayed unmatched. The CDR3 loop spans 14 amino acids. CDR3 sequence (DNA): TGTGCCAGCAGCGTAACTAGCGGACAAGAGACCCAGTACTTC. It yields the protein CASSVTSGQETQYF.

The CDR3 loop is CSAIWGQTTNEQYF. The CDR3 nucleotides read TGCAGTGCTATATGGGGACAGACGACAAACGAGCAGTACTTC. The V and J genes are TRBV20-1 and TRBJ2-7; 7 bases map to TRBD1. With 4 bases clipped from V and 5 bases from J, the junction kept 11 bases outside the gene matches. Germline V gene data show CDR1 as DFQATT and CDR2 as SNEGSKA (reference sequence). This CDR3 is built from 14 residues.

This clonotype was recorded many times. The chain is built from TRBV18 and TRBJ2-5, with a possible D match to TRBD1 (6 bases). Trimming took 3 bases from V and 6 from J, leaving 20 bases between them. This CDR3 is 16 amino acids long. Germline CDR1 reads KGHSH; CDR2 reads LQKENI. The CDR3 sequence is CASSPVDQQGVKTQYF. The CDR3 nucleotides read TGTGCCAGCTCACCGGTCGACCAACAGGGAGTGAAGACCCAGTACTTC. The whole variable domain, filled in from reference TRBV18 and TRBJ2-5, reads NAGVMQNPRHLVRRRGQEARLRCSPMKGHSHVYWYRQLPEEGLKFMVYLQKENIIDESGMPKERFSAEFPKEGPSILRIQQVVRGDSAAYFCASSPVDQQGVKTQYFGPGTRLLVL.

CDR3 residues: CASGPRQGSYGYTF. The CDR3 bases are TGTGCCAGCGGCCCTAGACAGGGGTCCTATGGCTACACCTTC. This chain connects TRBV14 to TRBJ1-2; 8 nucleotides agree with TRBD1. Germline-derived CDR1 and CDR2 are SGHDN and FVKESK. With V trimmed by 8 bases and J by 4 bases, 9 bases remained unmatched. There are 14 residues in the CDR3.

The chain links TRBV19 to TRBJ1-5, with TRBD1 as a possible D gene (6 bases). The germline gives CDR1 LNHDA, CDR2 SQIVND (reference sequence). Deletions cut 3 bases from V and 7 bases from J, with 16 bases between. The CDR3 extends over 15 amino acids. This CDR3 reads CASSILTGLMQPQHF. The CDR3, as DNA: TGTGCCAGTAGTATCCTGACAGGCCTCATGCAGCCCCAGCATTTT. Looking up the rest from reference TRBV19 and TRBJ1-5 gives the full variable domain: DGGITQSPKYLFRKEGQNVTLSCEQNLNHDAMYWYRQDPGQGLRLIYYSQIVNDFQKGDIAEGYSVSREKKESFPLTVTSAQKNPTAFYLCASSILTGLMQPQHFGDGTRLSIL.

This clonotype occurred a few times. V is TRBV20-1 and J is TRBJ2-3, with a possible D match to TRBD2 (6 bases). The CDR3 runs 16 residues. The V end was cut by 1 base, the J end by 0 bases, with 14 bases between. Germline V gene lookup returns CDR1 DFQATT and CDR2 SNEGSKA (reference sequence). The CDR3 DNA reads as TGCAGTGCTAGAGCGCGTGGGGGGTTTAGCACAGATACGCAGTATTTT. Its translation: CSARARGGFSTDTQYF.

This clonotype has just a few counts. The V and J genes are TRBV18 and TRBJ1-1; weak D call: TRBD1 (5 bases). CDR3 length: 16 amino acids. The V end lost 3 bases, the J end lost 2 bases, and 16 bases lay between the germline ends. CDR1 and CDR2 (germline): KGHSH, LQKENI. The CDR3 DNA follows: TGTGCCAGCTCACCGTCGGGGCAGTTTCAAAACACTGAAGCTTTCTTT. Translating gives CASSPSGQFQNTEAFF.

This sequence joins TRBV6-6 and TRBJ1-5, with no clear D. Germline CDR1 reads MNHNY; CDR2 reads SVGAGI (reference sequence). With 7 bases removed from V and 2 bases from J, the gap between germline ends came to 15 bases. This CDR3 is 15 amino acids long. CDR3 sequence (DNA): TGTGCCAGCACTCCCCCCGGGCAGGGCAATCAGCCCCAGCATTTT. Translated, it gives CASTPPGQGNQPQHF.

This clonotype was seen many times. This chain connects TRBV13 to TRBJ2-2, with TRBD1 matching 9 bases. CDR1 PRHDT and CDR2 FYEKMQ come from the germline V gene (reference sequence). Trimming at V came to 4 bases and at J to 6 bases, leaving 9 bases not matched to a gene. The CDR3 is made up of 16 amino acids. DNA of the CDR3: TGTGCCAGCAGCTCAACAGGGACAGGGTTCGCCGGGGAGCTGTTTTTT. Protein product: CASSSTGTGFAGELFF.

In its sample, this clonotype was seen many times. The V gene is TRBV20-1, the J gene TRBJ2-5, with 13 bases fitting TRBD2. This CDR3 spans 17 amino acids. The V gene's germline CDR1 is DFQATT and CDR2 SNEGSKA (reference sequence). V gave up 2 bases and J gave up 4 bases; unmatched junction bases: 10. Written as DNA, the CDR3 is TGCAGTGCTAGAATGACTAGCGGGGGGCCGGGAGCAGAGACCCAGTACTTC. Encoded protein: CSARMTSGGPGAETQYF.

This clonotype came up a few times. V usage is TRBV6-5 and J usage is TRBJ2-1; no firm D call. There are 17 residues in the CDR3. Trimming cost V 3 bases and J 1 base, with 16 bases left between them. Germline assignment: CDR1 MNHEY and CDR2 SVGAGI. CDR3 DNA: TGTGCCAGCAGTTATGGTTCTCGGTCTAGGTCCTACAATGAGCAGTTCTTC. This gives the protein CASSYGSRSRSYNEQFF.

This clonotype was recorded a few times. J is TRBJ1-6 and V is TRBV11-2; D unclear. Germline loops: CDR1 SGHAT, CDR2 FQNNGV. The CDR3 has 15 amino acids. With 1 base removed from V and 9 bases from J, the gap between germline ends came to 13 bases. The CDR3 bases are TGTGCCAGCAGCTTAGTGGGCAGAACGGGTTCACCCCTCCACTTT. Protein product: CASSLVGRTGSPLHF. The full variable domain, with the rest looked up from reference TRBV11-2 and TRBJ1-6, is EAGVAQSPRYKIIEKRQSVAFWCNPISGHATLYWYQQILGQGPKLLIQFQNNGVVDDSQLPKDRFSAERLKGVDSTLKIQPAKLEDSAVYLCASSLVGRTGSPLHFGNGTRLTVT.

This clonotype was recorded many times. The CDR3 bases are TGTGCCAGCTCTCCGGACGGGCTGCTTAACTATGGCTACACCTTC. It yields the protein CASSPDGLLNYGYTF. The rearrangement joins TRBV18 to TRBJ1-2; D unresolved. The CDR3 runs 15 residues. V lost 6 bases, J lost 1 base, and 15 bases lay in between. Per the germline V gene, CDR1 is KGHSH and CDR2 is LQKENI.

This clonotype was picked up many times. V is TRBV2 and J is TRBJ1-1, with 7 bases aligning to TRBD1. The CDR3 covers 16 residues. The junction had 9 bases not matched to a gene; V was cut back by 4 bases and J by 1 base. Germline values: CDR1 SNHLY, CDR2 FYNNEI. CDR3 nucleotides: TGTGCCAGCAGTGCTGGACAGGTACTTACGAACACTGAAGCTTTCTTT. Protein product: CASSAGQVLTNTEAFF.

This clonotype showed up just once. This sequence joins TRBV7-2 and TRBJ2-3, with TRBD1 matching 10 bases. There are 16 residues in the CDR3. Per germline, CDR1 SGHTA and CDR2 FQGNSA. The junction had 10 bases not matched to a gene; V was cut back by 5 bases and J by 5 bases. The CDR3 DNA sequence: TGTGCCAGCAGCCTTACCGGGACAGGGGTTCAAGATACGCAGTATTTT. Translating it yields CASSLTGTGVQDTQYF. The variable domain in full, with the rest retrieved from reference TRBV7-2 and TRBJ2-3, is GAGVSQSPSNKVTEKGKDVELRCDPISGHTALYWYRQSLGQGLEFLIYFQGNSAPDKSGLPSDRFSAERTGGSVSTLTIQRTQQEDSAVYLCASSLTGTGVQDTQYFGPGTRLTVL.